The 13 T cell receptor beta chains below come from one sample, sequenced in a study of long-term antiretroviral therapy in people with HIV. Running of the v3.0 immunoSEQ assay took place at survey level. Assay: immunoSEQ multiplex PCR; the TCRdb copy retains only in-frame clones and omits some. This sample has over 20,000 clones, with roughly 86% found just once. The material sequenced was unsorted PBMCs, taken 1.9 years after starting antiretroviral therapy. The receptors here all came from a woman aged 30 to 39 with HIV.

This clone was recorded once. The chain's CDR3 is CASSTTGTGGNQPQHF. The CDR3 nucleotides are TGTGCCAGTAGTACGACAGGGACAGGGGGTAATCAGCCCCAGCATTTT. The genes are TRBV19 and TRBJ1-5; TRBD1 matches 11 bases. Germline lookup yields CDR1 LNHDA and CDR2 SQIVND (reference sequence). Germline trimming cut 4 bases from V and 4 bases from J; bases unmatched to any gene: 6. There are 16 residues in the CDR3.

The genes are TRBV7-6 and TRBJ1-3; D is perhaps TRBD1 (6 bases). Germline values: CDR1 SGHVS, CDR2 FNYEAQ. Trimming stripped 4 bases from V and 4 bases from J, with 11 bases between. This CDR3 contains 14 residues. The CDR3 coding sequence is TGTGCCAGCAGCTCGGGAGGGGGGGGAAACACCATATATTTT. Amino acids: CASSSGGGGNTIYF.

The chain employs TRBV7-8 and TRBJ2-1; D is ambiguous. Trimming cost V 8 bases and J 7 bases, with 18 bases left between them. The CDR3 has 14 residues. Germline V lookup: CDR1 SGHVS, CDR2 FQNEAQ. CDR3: CASFRSPLGNEQFF. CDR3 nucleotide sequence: TGTGCCAGCTTCAGGTCGCCCCTCGGGAATGAGCAGTTCTTC.

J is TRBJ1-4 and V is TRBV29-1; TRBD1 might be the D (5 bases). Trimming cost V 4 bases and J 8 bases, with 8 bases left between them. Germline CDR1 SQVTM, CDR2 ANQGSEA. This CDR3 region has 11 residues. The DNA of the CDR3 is TGCAGCGTTGGGGGCCCGGAAAAACTGTTTTTT. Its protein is CSVGGPEKLFF.

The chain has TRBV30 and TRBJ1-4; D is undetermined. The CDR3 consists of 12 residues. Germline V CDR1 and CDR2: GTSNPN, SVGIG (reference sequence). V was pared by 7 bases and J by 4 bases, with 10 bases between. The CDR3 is CASLGLNEKLFF. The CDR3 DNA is TGTGCCTCCCTAGGCCTTAATGAAAAACTGTTTTTT. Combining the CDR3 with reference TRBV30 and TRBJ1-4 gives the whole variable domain SQTIHQWPATLVQPVGSPLSLECTVEGTSNPNLYWYRQAAGRGLQLLFYSVGIGQISSEVPQNLSASRPQDRQFILSSKKLLLSDSGFYLCASLGLNEKLFFGSGTQLSVL.

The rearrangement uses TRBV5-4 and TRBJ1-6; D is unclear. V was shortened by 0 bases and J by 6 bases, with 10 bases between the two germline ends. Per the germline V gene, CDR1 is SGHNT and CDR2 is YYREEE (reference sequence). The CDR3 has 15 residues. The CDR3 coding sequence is TGTGCCAGCAGCTTGGCCGGGCCGGGTAATTCACCCCTCCACTTT. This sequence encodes CASSLAGPGNSPLHF.

The DNA for the CDR3 is TGCGCCAGCAGCCAAGAGGTATGGGACAGGGTAAATGAGCAGTTCTTC. This translates into CASSQEVWDRVNEQFF. V and J are TRBV4-1 and TRBJ2-1, with TRBD1 matching 9 bases. J was trimmed by 7 bases and V by 0 bases; bases with no gene match: 7. CDR3 length: 16 amino acids. Germline V gene sequence: CDR1 MGHRA, CDR2 YSYEKL.

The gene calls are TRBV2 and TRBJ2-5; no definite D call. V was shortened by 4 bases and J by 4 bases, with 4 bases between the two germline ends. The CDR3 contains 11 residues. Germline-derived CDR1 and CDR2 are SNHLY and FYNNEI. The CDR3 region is CASSVGETQYF. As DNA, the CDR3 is TGTGCCAGCAGTGTTGGAGAGACCCAGTACTTC.

The CDR3 DNA is TGTGCCAGCAGCCCAGGGACAGGAGACTACAATGAGCAGTTCTTC. Amino acids: CASSPGTGDYNEQFF. The chain recombines TRBV6-1 with TRBJ2-1; TRBD1 matches 8 bases. With 6 bases clipped from V and 3 bases from J, the junction kept 7 bases outside the gene matches. The CDR3 runs to 15 residues. CDR1 and CDR2 (germline): MNHNS, SASEGT.

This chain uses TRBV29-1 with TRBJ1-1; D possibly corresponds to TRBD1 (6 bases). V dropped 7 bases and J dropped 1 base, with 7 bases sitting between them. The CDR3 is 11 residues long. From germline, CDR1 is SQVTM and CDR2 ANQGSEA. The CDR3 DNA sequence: TGCAGCGCGACAGGGAACACTGAAGCTTTCTTT. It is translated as CSATGNTEAFF.

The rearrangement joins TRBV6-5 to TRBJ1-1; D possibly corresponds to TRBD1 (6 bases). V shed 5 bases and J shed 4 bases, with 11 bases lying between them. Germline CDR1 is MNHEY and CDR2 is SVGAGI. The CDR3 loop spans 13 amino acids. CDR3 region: CASSPQGSTEAFF. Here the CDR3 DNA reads TGTGCCAGCAGTCCACAGGGTTCCACTGAAGCTTTCTTT.

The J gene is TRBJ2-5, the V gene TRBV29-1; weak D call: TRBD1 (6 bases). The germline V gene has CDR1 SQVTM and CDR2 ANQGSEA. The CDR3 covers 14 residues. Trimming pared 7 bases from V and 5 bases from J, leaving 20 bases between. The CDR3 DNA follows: TGCAGCGGTTACAGGGCCCCGCCGGAGGAGACCCAGTACTTC. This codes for CSGYRAPPEETQYF.

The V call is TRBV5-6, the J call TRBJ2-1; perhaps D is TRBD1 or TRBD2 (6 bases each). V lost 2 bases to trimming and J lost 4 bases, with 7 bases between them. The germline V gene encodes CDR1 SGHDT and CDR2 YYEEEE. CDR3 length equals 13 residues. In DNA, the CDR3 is TGTGCCAGCAGCTTAGGGGGGTACAATGAGCAGTTCTTC. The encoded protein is CASSLGGYNEQFF.